Each of the 23 T cell receptor beta chains below was sequenced from the same sample in a study of CD8+ T cells in alopecia areata. TCR sequencing used cDNA made by reverse transcription of extracted RNA. Produced via immunoSEQ multiplex PCR; TCRdb's table is partial and in-frame only. The sample lists 80,000 to 100,000 clones, around 45% seen once, with about 1.5% in the top ten. The material sequenced was CD4+ T cells sorted from blood. Receptor source: a human donor with alopecia areata.

V usage is TRBV11-2 and J usage is TRBJ2-5; 9 bases line up with TRBD2. Germline-derived CDR1 and CDR2 are SGHAT and FQNNGV. J was trimmed by 1 base and V by 3 bases; bases with no gene match: 0. The CDR3 is made up of 14 amino acids. The CDR3 nucleotides read TGTGCCAGCAGCTTGGGACTAGCCCAAGAGACCCAGTACTTC. Amino acid sequence: CASSLGLAQETQYF.

The V and J genes are TRBV5-1 and TRBJ1-2, with 8 bases identical to TRBD1. Losses at the gene ends were 0 bases for V and 3 bases for J; bases not matched to a gene: 7. Germline V gives CDR1 SGHRS, CDR2 YFSETQ. This CDR3 spans 16 amino acids. Here the CDR3 reads CASSLEVDRGDYGYTF. The CDR3 DNA is TGCGCCAGCAGCTTGGAGGTTGACAGGGGTGACTATGGCTACACCTTC.

The rearrangement joins TRBV5-1 to TRBJ1-2, with a possible D match to TRBD1 (5 bases). The germline V and J ends were trimmed by 2 bases and 2 bases, with 7 bases remaining between them. This CDR3 is built from 13 residues. Germline V gene data show CDR1 as SGHRS and CDR2 as YFSETQ. For the CDR3, the DNA is TGCGCCAGCAGCTTCAGGGAAAACTATGGCTACACCTTC. Translation: CASSFRENYGYTF. The full variable domain, rest sourced from reference TRBV5-1 and TRBJ1-2, is KAGVTQTPRYLIKTRGQQVTLSCSPISGHRSVSWYQQTPGQGLQFLFEYFSETQRNKGNFPGRFSGRQFSNSRSEMNVSTLELGDSALYLCASSFRENYGYTFGSGTRLTVV.

This sequence joins TRBV27 and TRBJ1-1; D uncertain. The CDR3 totals 15 residues. CDR1 and CDR2 (germline): MNHEY, SMNVEV (reference sequence). V was trimmed by 4 bases and J by 6 bases, leaving 18 bases between them. The CDR3 spells CASSSISVWGAEAFF. As DNA, the CDR3 is TGTGCCAGCAGTTCAATAAGCGTGTGGGGTGCTGAAGCTTTCTTT.

The V and J genes are TRBV30 and TRBJ1-3; unclear D gene. The CDR3 sequence is 14 residues long. From germline, CDR1 is GTSNPN and CDR2 SVGIG (reference sequence). Trimming shortened V by 5 bases and J by 0 bases, and 11 bases separated the two germline ends. CDR3 in DNA: TGTGCCTGGGGAGTGGTCAACTCTGGAAACACCATATATTTT. Protein sequence: CAWGVVNSGNTIYF.

V is TRBV5-1 and J is TRBJ2-4; either TRBD1 or TRBD2 may fit D (5 bases each). The germline V gene has CDR1 SGHRS and CDR2 YFSETQ. The CDR3 length is 13 residues. The ends were cut back, 2 bases at V and 8 bases at J, with 11 bases in the middle. CDR3 sequence: CASSFGQGDIQYF. CDR3 sequence (DNA): TGCGCCAGCAGCTTCGGGCAGGGAGACATTCAGTACTTC. Full variable domain (remainder filled in from reference TRBV5-1 and TRBJ2-4): KAGVTQTPRYLIKTRGQQVTLSCSPISGHRSVSWYQQTPGQGLQFLFEYFSETQRNKGNFPGRFSGRQFSNSRSEMNVSTLELGDSALYLCASSFGQGDIQYFGAGTRLSVL.

This clone was seen a few times. This CDR3 fails to terminate in the conserved phenylalanine or tryptophan, so it likely reflects a read error. No DNA is shown, since the ends of the CDR3 on it are uncertain; the CDR3 is the one TCRdb lists. The rearrangement uses TRBV23-1 and TRBJ2-7; TRBD1 is the table's D call, not checked against the DNA. TRBV23-1 is classed as an ORF, of uncertain function. A total of 8 residues make up the CDR3, ends included. CDR3 protein: CASSPGQP.

The chain uses TRBV12-5 and TRBJ2-4, with no clear D. V was shortened by 5 bases and J by 0 bases, with 20 bases between the two germline ends. CDR1 and CDR2 (germline): LGHNT, FRNRAP. The CDR3 is 18 amino acids. The CDR3 loop is CASGPQWLAGRAKNIQYF. For the CDR3, the DNA is TGTGCTAGTGGTCCCCAATGGCTCGCCGGCCGAGCCAAAAACATTCAGTACTTC.

The rearrangement uses TRBV29-1 and TRBJ1-2, with D possibly being TRBD1 (5 bases). Germline V gene data show CDR1 as SQVTM and CDR2 as ANQGSEA. V was shortened by 4 bases and J by 0 bases, with 18 bases between the two germline ends. The CDR3 is 16 residues long. CDR3 bases: TGCAGCGTTGGGTGGGCAACAGGATATTCTAACTATGGCTACACCTTC. It codes for CSVGWATGYSNYGYTF.

The rearrangement links TRBV29-1 to TRBJ2-4, with D possibly TRBD1 on 8 matching bases. The CDR3 length is 17 residues. The germline V gene encodes CDR1 SQVTM and CDR2 ANQGSEA. The CDR3 bases are TGCAGAAGCGGGGACAGGCGATATCCTAGCCAGGGAAACATTCAGTACTTC. It is translated as CRSGDRRYPSQGNIQYF.

V is TRBV10-3 and J is TRBJ2-7; 16 positions agree with TRBD2. The CDR3 length is 18 residues. After removal of 6 bases from V and 0 bases from J, the junction contained 8 bases not matched to a gene. Germline CDR1 ENHRY, CDR2 SYGVKD. CDR3 nucleotide sequence: TGTGCCATCAGCCCGGGACTAGCGGGAGGGAGCTTCTCCTACGAGCAGTACTTC. Protein sequence: CAISPGLAGGSFSYEQYF.

The chain couples TRBV5-4 to TRBJ2-4; no firm D call. V was pared by 0 bases and J by 5 bases, with 6 bases between. This CDR3 has 13 residues. Germline V gene lookup returns CDR1 SGHNT and CDR2 YYREEE (reference sequence). CDR3 loop: CASSLAIENIQYF. CDR3 bases: TGTGCCAGCAGCTTGGCTATCGAAAACATTCAGTACTTC.

In its sample, this clone was seen a few times. V usage is TRBV5-1 and J usage is TRBJ2-3; D is unresolved. Trimming stripped 1 base from V and 0 bases from J, with 6 bases between. From germline, CDR1 is SGHRS and CDR2 YFSETQ. The CDR3 loop spans 14 amino acids. The DNA of the CDR3 is TGCGCCAGCAGCTTGTTACCCAGCACAGATACGCAGTATTTT. Translating it yields CASSLLPSTDTQYF.

This chain connects TRBV5-4 to TRBJ2-3; D perhaps matches TRBD2 (5 bases). The CDR3 has 13 amino acids. The germline CDR1 and CDR2 sequences are SGHNT and YYREEE (reference sequence). V shed 0 bases and J shed 14 bases, with 16 bases lying between them. CDR3 in DNA: TGTGCCAGCAGCTTGGGAACCGACTATGTGTGGTATTTT. This gives the protein CASSLGTDYVWYF.

The chain uses TRBV5-1 and TRBJ2-7; D gene uncertain. The CDR3 has 12 amino acids. Trimming stripped 1 base from V and 4 bases from J, with 6 bases between. Germline V gene sequence: CDR1 SGHRS, CDR2 YFSETQ. The DNA of the CDR3 is TGCGCCAGCAGCTTGTCGACGTACGAGCAGTACTTC. Translated: CASSLSTYEQYF.

The V gene is TRBV15, the J gene TRBJ2-7; 10 nucleotides agree with TRBD2. This CDR3 is 16 amino acids long. Germline trimming cut 2 bases from V and 4 bases from J; bases unmatched to any gene: 8. Germline V gives CDR1 LNHNV, CDR2 YYDKDF (reference sequence). The CDR3 loop reads CATSRIERGGRYEQYF. The CDR3 DNA follows: TGTGCCACCAGCAGAATAGAGCGGGGGGGCCGGTACGAGCAGTACTTC.

The chain employs TRBV7-2 and TRBJ2-5; 9 nucleotides line up with TRBD1. Trimming took 4 bases from V and 5 from J; bases not matched to a gene: 8. The CDR3 is 15 amino acids. CDR1 and CDR2 from the germline V gene are SGHTA and FQGNSA. The CDR3 DNA sequence: TGTGCCAGCAGCTCGGGACAGGGAACGGTGGAGACCCAGTACTTC. It is translated as CASSSGQGTVETQYF.

The gene calls are TRBV4-2 and TRBJ2-3; D is ambiguous. Between the trimmed V and J ends, which lost 7 bases and 0 bases, there was a span of 14 bases. CDR3 length equals 15 residues. Germline-derived CDR1 and CDR2 are LGHNA and YNFKEQ. The CDR3 DNA sequence: TGTGCCAGCACCCCCCGGCCTACTAGCACAGATACGCAGTATTTT. It specifies CASTPRPTSTDTQYF.

Only a few counts were recorded for this clone. This chain joins TRBV29-1 and TRBJ1-1; 9 positions agree with TRBD1. The CDR3 sequence is 13 residues long. Per the germline V gene, CDR1 is SQVTM and CDR2 is ANQGSEA. V trimming: 7 bases; J trimming: 1 base; junction bases outside the gene matches: 4. CDR3 residues: CSASTGGNTEAFF. CDR3 DNA: TGCAGCGCCTCGACAGGGGGGAACACTGAAGCTTTCTTT. The variable domain in full, completed from reference TRBV29-1 and TRBJ1-1, reads SAVISQKPSRDICQRGTSLTIQCQVDSQVTMMFWYRQQPGQSLTLIATANQGSEATYESGFVIDKFPISRPNLTFSTLTVSNMSPEDSSIYLCSASTGGNTEAFFGQGTRLTVV.

In this sample, this clone turned up a few times. The gene calls are TRBV28 and TRBJ2-5, with 15 positions matching TRBD2. CDR3 length equals 19 residues. Germline CDR1 and CDR2: MDHEN and SYDVKM. V trimming: 3 bases; J trimming: 4 bases; junction bases outside the gene matches: 12. CDR3 region: CASSLGLAGGGFLGETQYF. CDR3 bases: TGTGCCAGCAGTTTGGGACTAGCGGGAGGCGGATTTCTGGGAGAGACCCAGTACTTC.

This chain links TRBV19 with TRBJ1-2; TRBD1 matches 7 bases. Germline CDR1 LNHDA, CDR2 SQIVND (reference sequence). CDR3 length: 14 residues. Trimming removed 6 bases from V and 5 bases from J; junction bases left unmatched: 9. CDR3 in DNA: TGTGCCAGTAGAGACCGGGACAGATTTTATGGCTACACCTTC. Translation gives CASRDRDRFYGYTF.

The chain recombines TRBV10-3 with TRBJ2-5; D gene ambiguous. This CDR3 spans 14 amino acids. V gave up 0 bases and J gave up 1 base, with 6 bases separating them. Germline CDR1 ENHRY, CDR2 SYGVKD. The CDR3 coding sequence is TGTGCCATCAGTGAGTCTGCAATCCAAGAGACCCAGTACTTC. Residues: CAISESAIQETQYF.

V and J are TRBV5-1 and TRBJ2-5; 8 bases line up with TRBD1. Per the germline V gene, CDR1 is SGHRS and CDR2 is YFSETQ. After removal of 3 bases from V and 3 bases from J, the junction contained 7 bases not matched to a gene. The CDR3 contains 15 residues. The CDR3 coding sequence is TGCGCCAGCAGCTCGGTTGGACAGGGTAAAGAGACCCAGTACTTC. This codes for CASSSVGQGKETQYF.